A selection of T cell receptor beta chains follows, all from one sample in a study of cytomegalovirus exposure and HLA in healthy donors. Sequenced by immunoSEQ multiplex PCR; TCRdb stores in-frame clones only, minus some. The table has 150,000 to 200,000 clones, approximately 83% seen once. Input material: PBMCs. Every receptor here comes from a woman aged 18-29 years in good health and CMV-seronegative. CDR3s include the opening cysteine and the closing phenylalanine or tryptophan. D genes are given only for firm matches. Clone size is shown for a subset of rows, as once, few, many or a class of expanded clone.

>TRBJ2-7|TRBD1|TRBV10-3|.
CAISGTGAYEQYF
TGTGCCATCAGCGGGACAGGGGCCTACGAGCAGTACTTC
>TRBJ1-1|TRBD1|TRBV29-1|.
CSAGQAIEAFF
TGCAGCGCCGGACAGGCAATAGAAGCTTTCTTT
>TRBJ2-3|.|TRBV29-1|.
CSVPEEGRVSDTQYF
TGCAGCGTCCCAGAGGAGGGGCGTGTGTCAGATACGCAGTATTTT
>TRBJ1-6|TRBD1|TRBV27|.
CASSLVPGTGGDSPLHF
TGTGCCAGCAGTTTAGTCCCCGGGACAGGGGGAGATTCACCCCTCCACTTT
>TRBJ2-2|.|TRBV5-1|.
CASSLVQVWNTGELFF
TGCGCCAGCAGCTTGGTTCAGGTCTGGAACACCGGGGAGCTGTTTTTT
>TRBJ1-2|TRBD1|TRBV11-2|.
CASRPTGARGYTF
TGTGCCAGCCGACCAACAGGGGCAAGAGGCTACACCTTC
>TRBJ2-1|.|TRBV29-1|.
CSVSPGGEQFF
TGCAGCGTCTCTCCCGGGGGTGAGCAGTTCTTC
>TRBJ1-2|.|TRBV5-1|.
CASSSPTGFYGYTF
TGCGCCAGCAGCTCCCCGACGGGGTTCTATGGCTACACCTTC
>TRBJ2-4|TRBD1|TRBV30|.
CAWSKLTGGPFDF
TGTGCCTGGAGCAAACTGACAGGGGGCCCGTTCGACTTC
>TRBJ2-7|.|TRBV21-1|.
CASSKSQGAYEQYF
TGTGCCAGCAGCAAATCCCAGGGCGCCTACGAGCAGTACTTC
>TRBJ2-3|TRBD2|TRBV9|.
CASSVVGGGVTDTQYF
TGTGCCAGCAGCGTAGTAGGCGGGGGAGTCACAGATACGCAGTATTTT
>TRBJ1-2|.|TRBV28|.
CASSSGTKVYGYTF
TGTGCCAGCAGTTCCGGGACAAAAGTCTATGGCTACACCTTC
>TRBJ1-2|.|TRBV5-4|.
CASSLSGGYNYGYTF
TGTGCCAGCAGCTTGAGCGGGGGCTATAACTATGGCTACACCTTC
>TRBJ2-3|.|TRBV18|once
CASSNYRDDTQYF
TGTGCCAGCTCAAATTACAGGGATGATACGCAGTATTTT
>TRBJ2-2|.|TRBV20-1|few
CSASRIGELFF
TGCAGTGCTAGCAGGATCGGGGAGCTGTTTTTT
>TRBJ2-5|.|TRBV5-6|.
CASSLGTKETQYF
TGTGCCAGCAGCTTGGGTACTAAAGAGACCCAGTACTTC
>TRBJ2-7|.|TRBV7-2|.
CASSADILSYEQYF
TGTGCCAGCAGCGCGGACATTTTATCCTACGAGCAGTACTTC
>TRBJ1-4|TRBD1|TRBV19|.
CASSGQGRGEKLFF
TGTGCCAGTAGCGGACAGGGTCGGGGGGAAAAACTGTTTTTT
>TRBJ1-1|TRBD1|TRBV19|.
CASSMVRQGGTEAFF
TGTGCCAGTAGTATGGTTCGACAGGGGGGCACTGAAGCTTTCTTT
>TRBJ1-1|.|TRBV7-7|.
CASSLTANTEAFF
TGTGCTAGCAGCCTTACAGCAAACACTGAAGCTTTCTTT
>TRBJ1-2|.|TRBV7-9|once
CASSLATGAGYTF
TGTGCCAGCAGCTTAGCGACTGGGGCTGGCTACACCTTC
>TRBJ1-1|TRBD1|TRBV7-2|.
CASSQFLGQINTEAFF
TGTGCCAGCAGCCAATTCTTGGGACAGATAAACACTGAAGCTTTCTTT
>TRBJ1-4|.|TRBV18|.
CASSPQQGGSEKLFF
TGTGCCAGCTCACCACAGCAGGGCGGGAGTGAAAAACTGTTTTTT
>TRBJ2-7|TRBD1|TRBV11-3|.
CASSLPGYEKLGQDSYEQYF
TGTGCCAGCAGCTTACCAGGCTACGAAAAACTAGGACAGGACTCCTACGAGCAGTACTTC
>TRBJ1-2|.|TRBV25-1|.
CASTPKTGGYTF
TGTGCCAGCACCCCCAAAACCGGTGGCTACACCTTC
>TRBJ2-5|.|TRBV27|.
CASSLYETRGETQYF
TGTGCCAGCAGTTTATATGAGACCCGGGGGGAGACCCAGTACTTC
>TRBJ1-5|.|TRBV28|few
CASGAGIRGQPQHF
TGTGCCAGCGGCGCGGGGATCCGCGGGCAGCCCCAGCATTTT